This T cell receptor beta chain was captured in a study of OX40 agonist ivuxolimab in advanced cancers. Overall study findings and caveats: Still undetermined is the antigen specificity of the expanded peripheral T cells.

Using immunoSEQ multiplex PCR, the repertoire was profiled, and TCRdb retains in-frame clones only, with some absent. The profile covers around 70,000 clones, with almost 85% appearing a single time and 5% taken by the ten largest. V was trimmed by 3 bases and J by 1 base, leaving 6 bases between them. The CDR3 runs 13 residues. CDR1 is SGHAT, CDR2 FQDESV, per germline (reference sequence). For this clone: Its cognate antigen is unknown.

The TCR comes from an adult with an advanced solid tumor such as melanoma, head and neck, liver or kidney cancer. The input for sequencing was CD4+ or CD8+ T cells sorted from blood, taken in a trial of the OX40 agonist ivuxolimab. V usage is TRBV11-1 and J usage is TRBJ1-1; D unresolved. CDR3 in amino acids: CASSFGENTEAFF. In nucleotides, the CDR3 is TGTGCCAGCAGCTTCGGGGAGAACACTGAAGCTTTCTTT.